Detailed here is one T cell receptor (beta chain). Per-nucleotide qualities are absent, and no much larger clonotype sits a single base away. These data come from a study of T cells after yellow fever vaccination (dated by TCRdb to about 2019). With respect to the entire study: Memory subsets (EM, EMRA, CM and Tscm) were sorted on a BD FACS Aria III using CD3, CD45RA, CCR7 and CD95 staining. Bulk TCR alpha and beta repertoires were sequenced longitudinally to track T-cell clones before and after primary and booster YFV17D yellow fever vaccination. Blood was drawn at multiple timepoints before and after primary and secondary immunization, with bulk PBMC replicates and cell subsets isolated. Two healthy male donors made up the cohort, one aged 18 to 30 years and the other aged 30 to 40 years. Sorting of memory subsets took place on days 0, 15 and 45 and at 18 months after primary vaccination, as well as on days 0, 15 and 45 after the 30-year booster. The SMART-Seq v4 Ultra Low Input RNA kit was used to prepare libraries from fractions with low cell numbers.

Results the study describes overall, beyond this receptor: After the booster, most of the clones that had expanded following primary vaccination were detected again (96% of CD4 and roughly nine tenths of CD8), which suggests that memory was broadly maintained. FACS-sorted repertoires could contain abundant contaminating clonotypes from the bulk population, so computational filtering was required. A small fraction of clonotypes appeared in both the CD4 and CD8 compartments, likely as a result of convergent recombination. On day 0, almost all vaccine-responding clonotypes were below detection in the sorted memory subsets. Compared with the primary T-cell response, the secondary T-cell response was faster but weaker, reaching its peak on day 5 rather than on day 15. The study included only two donors, which limits how far the findings can be generalized.

Looking up the germline V gene yields CDR1 KGHDR and CDR2 SFDVKD. The CDR3 goes from the cysteine to the phenylalanine over 18 residues. Only the CDR3 region is kept as DNA, spanning 54 bases read in frame from base 1. V and J are trimmed by 7 bases and 2 bases, and the gene matches miss 17 bases of the junction. Sequencing instrument: Illumina NovaSeq 6000. Synthesis of TCR cDNA relied on 5'RACE template switching, a step that introduced a universal primer site along with unique molecular identifiers. cDNA synthesis was primed from both the TCR alpha and TCR beta constant segments. Library amplification used two PCR steps, and the second PCR step added sample barcodes and sequencing adapters. Libraries were sequenced on Illumina HiSeq 2500 (2x100 bp) or NovaSeq (2x150 bp). In the paper's pipeline: MIGEC handled demultiplexing of reads and collapsing into UMI consensus sequences, while MiXCR performed V(D)J alignment. Using edgeR on replicate PBMC samples, clonotypes were called vaccine-responding if FDR was below 0.01 and the log2 fold change was above 5 up to day 15. Bulk clonotypes were assigned CD4 or CD8 identity according to which sequenced CD4 or CD8 repertoire held them at higher abundance. To estimate how each clone was distributed across memory phenotypes, clonotype frequencies in memory subsets were weighted by FACS-sorted cell numbers. Using fastp at Q25 and MiXCR, TCRdb reprocessed the public reads and kept productive beta chains. Entries that share a CDR3 protein sequence are merged under the most common genes and DNA. TCRdb's processing, not the study's, gives the V and J calls here. A total of 45,000 to 75,000 distinct CDR3 sequences appear in this sample, around 6.1% of them only once. The top ten clonotypes cover roughly 31% of the sample.

Sample treatment or condition, as interpreted from the label and publication: live attenuated yellow fever vaccine strain. PBMCs were isolated from peripheral blood using a standard Ficoll-Paque protocol. RNA from sorted memory subsets was extracted with the RNeasy Micro Kit. Sequenced here: PBMCs, either bulk or a sorted T-cell subset (CD4+, CD8+, memory, or dextramer-sorted; not recorded which), sampled on the day of the yellow fever booster vaccination. This sequence was found in a man aged 18 to 30 who received the YFV17D yellow fever vaccine. The rearranged chain carries TRBV24-1 and TRBJ1-2; 8 bases in the junction line up with TRBD1. The CDR3 reads as follows: CATSDVGSGQGRNYGYTF. The sequenced DNA is TGTGCCACCAGCGATGTGGGCTCTGGACAGGGAAGAAACTATGGCTACACCTTC.